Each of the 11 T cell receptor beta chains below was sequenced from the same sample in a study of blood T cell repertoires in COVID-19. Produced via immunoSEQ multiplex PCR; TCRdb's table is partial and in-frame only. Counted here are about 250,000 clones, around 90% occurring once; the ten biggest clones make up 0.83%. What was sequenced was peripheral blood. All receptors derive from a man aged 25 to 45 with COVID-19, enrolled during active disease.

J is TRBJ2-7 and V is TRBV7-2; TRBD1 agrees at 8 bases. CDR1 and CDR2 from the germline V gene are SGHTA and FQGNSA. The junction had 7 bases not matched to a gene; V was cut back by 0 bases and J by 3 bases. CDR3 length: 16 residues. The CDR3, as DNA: TGTGCCAGCAGCTTAGCCTCGTCCGGGACAGGCTACGAGCAGTACTTC. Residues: CASSLASSGTGYEQYF.

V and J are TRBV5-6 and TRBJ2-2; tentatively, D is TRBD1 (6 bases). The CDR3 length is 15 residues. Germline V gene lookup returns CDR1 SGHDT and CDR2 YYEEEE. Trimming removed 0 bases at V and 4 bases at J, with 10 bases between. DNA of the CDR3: TGTGCCAGCAGCTTGGTAACAGGGATCACCGGGGAGCTGTTTTTT. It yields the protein CASSLVTGITGELFF.

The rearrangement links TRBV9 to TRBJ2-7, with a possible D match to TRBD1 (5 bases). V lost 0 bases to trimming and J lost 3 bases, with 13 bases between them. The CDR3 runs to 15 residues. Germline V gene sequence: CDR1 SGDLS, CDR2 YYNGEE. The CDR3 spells CASSVAAGYDYEQYF. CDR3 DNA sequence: TGTGCCAGCAGCGTAGCGGCAGGGTATGACTACGAGCAGTACTTC.

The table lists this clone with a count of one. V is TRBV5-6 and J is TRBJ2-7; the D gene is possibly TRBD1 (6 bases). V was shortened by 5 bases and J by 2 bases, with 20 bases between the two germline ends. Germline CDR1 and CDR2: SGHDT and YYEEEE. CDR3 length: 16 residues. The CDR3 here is CASRPRGRTAPYEQYF. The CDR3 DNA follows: TGTGCCAGCAGACCCCGTGGACGGACAGCACCCTACGAGCAGTACTTC. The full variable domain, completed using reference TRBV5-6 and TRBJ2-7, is DAGVTQSPTHLIKTRGQQVTLRCSPKSGHDTVSWYQQALGQGPQFIFQYYEEEERQRGNFPDRFSGHQFPNYSSELNVNALLLGDSALYLCASRPRGRTAPYEQYFGPGTRLTVT.

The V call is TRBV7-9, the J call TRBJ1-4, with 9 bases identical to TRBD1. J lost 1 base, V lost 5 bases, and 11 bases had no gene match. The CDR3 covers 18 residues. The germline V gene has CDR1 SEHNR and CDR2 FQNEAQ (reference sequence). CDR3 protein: CASSTWTGDRRTNEKLFF. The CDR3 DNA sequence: TGTGCCAGCAGCACATGGACAGGGGATCGAAGAACTAATGAAAAACTGTTTTTT.

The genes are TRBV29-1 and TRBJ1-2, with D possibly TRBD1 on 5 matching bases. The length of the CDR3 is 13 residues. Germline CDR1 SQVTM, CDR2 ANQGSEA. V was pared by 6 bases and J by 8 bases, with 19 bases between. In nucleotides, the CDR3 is TGCAGCGTCGCCCCCAGGGATGTTCTGGGCTACACCTTC. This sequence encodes CSVAPRDVLGYTF. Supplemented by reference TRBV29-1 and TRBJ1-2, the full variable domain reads SAVISQKPSRDICQRGTSLTIQCQVDSQVTMMFWYRQQPGQSLTLIATANQGSEATYESGFVIDKFPISRPNLTFSTLTVSNMSPEDSSIYLCSVAPRDVLGYTFGSGTRLTVV.

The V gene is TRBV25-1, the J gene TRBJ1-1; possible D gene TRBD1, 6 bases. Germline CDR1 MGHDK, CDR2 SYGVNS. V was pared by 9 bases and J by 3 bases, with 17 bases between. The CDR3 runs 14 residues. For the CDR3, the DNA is TGTGCCAGTAATGAGGGCCAGGGGTACACTGAAGCTTTCTTT. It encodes CASNEGQGYTEAFF.

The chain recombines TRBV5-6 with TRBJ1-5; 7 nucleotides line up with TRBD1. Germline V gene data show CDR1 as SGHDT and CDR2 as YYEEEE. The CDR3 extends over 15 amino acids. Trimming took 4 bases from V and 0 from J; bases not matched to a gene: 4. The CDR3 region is CASSAHRGSNQPQHF. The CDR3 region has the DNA TGTGCCAGCAGCGCCCACAGGGGTAGCAATCAGCCCCAGCATTTT.

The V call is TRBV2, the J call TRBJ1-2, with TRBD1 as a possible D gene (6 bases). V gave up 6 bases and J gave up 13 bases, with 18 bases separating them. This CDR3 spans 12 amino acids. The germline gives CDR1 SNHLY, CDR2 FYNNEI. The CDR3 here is CASSGGDTTPTF. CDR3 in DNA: TGTGCCAGCAGCGGTGGGGACACGACCCCCACCTTC.

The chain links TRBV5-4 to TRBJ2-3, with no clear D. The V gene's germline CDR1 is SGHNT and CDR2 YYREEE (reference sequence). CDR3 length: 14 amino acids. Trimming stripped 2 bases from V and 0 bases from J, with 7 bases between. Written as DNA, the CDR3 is TGTGCCAGCAGCTTTGACTCGAGCACAGATACGCAGTATTTT. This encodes CASSFDSSTDTQYF.

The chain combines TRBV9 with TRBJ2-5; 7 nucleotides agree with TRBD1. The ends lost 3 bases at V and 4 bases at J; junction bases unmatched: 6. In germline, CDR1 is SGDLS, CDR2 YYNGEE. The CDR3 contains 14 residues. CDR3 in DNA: TGTGCCAGCAGCGCATGGGACAGAGGAGAGACCCAGTACTTC. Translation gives CASSAWDRGETQYF. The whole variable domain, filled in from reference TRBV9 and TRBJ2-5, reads DSGVTQTPKHLITATGQRVTLRCSPRSGDLSVYWYQQSLDQGLQFLIQYYNGEERAKGNILERFSAQQFPDLHSELNLSSLELGDSALYFCASSAWDRGETQYFGPGTRLLVL.